Each of the 26 T cell receptor beta chains below was sequenced from the same sample in a study of shared clonotypes between healthy human individuals. TCRdb keeps only in-frame clones here, not all; method: immunoSEQ multiplex PCR. Of 100,000 to 130,000 clones detected, around 65% appear once; the ten largest clones hold approximately 25%. The material sequenced was memory CD8+ T cells sorted from blood. Subset described: CD45RO+ cells pooled with CCR7-negative TemRA cells. These TCRs come from a young woman in good health.

This clone came up once. The J gene is TRBJ1-1, the V gene TRBV14; no reliable D call. Looked up from germline, CDR1 is SGHDN and CDR2 is FVKESK. The germline V and J ends were trimmed by 5 bases and 0 bases, with 10 bases remaining between them. The CDR3 is made up of 14 amino acids. CDR3 coding DNA: TGTGCCAGCAGCTTTGGACGGTTGAACACTGAAGCTTTCTTT. As protein: CASSFGRLNTEAFF.

This clone was recorded once. The chain links TRBV29-1 to TRBJ2-7, with 10 bases fitting TRBD2. Germline CDR1 is SQVTM and CDR2 is ANQGSEA. This CDR3 contains 13 residues. V lost 2 bases, J lost 3 bases, and 1 base stayed unmatched. The CDR3 nucleotides are TGCAGCGTTGAAAGCGGGAGGGACTACGAGCAGTACTTC. It is translated as CSVESGRDYEQYF.

This chain links TRBV25-1 with TRBJ2-4; 7 bases align to TRBD2. The V gene end was trimmed by 2 bases and the J gene end by 0 bases; junction bases not matched to a gene: 1. This CDR3 is built from 15 residues. Germline V gene sequence: CDR1 MGHDK, CDR2 SYGVNS. The CDR3 sequence is CASSEGGGAKNIQYF. The CDR3 DNA reads as TGTGCCAGCAGTGAAGGCGGGGGAGCCAAAAACATTCAGTACTTC.

The rearrangement uses TRBV28 and TRBJ2-1; maybe TRBD1 (5 bases). The CDR3 has 15 amino acids. V lost 6 bases and J lost 9, with 21 bases in between. Germline assignment: CDR1 MDHEN and CDR2 SYDVKM. The CDR3: CASSPGRRVGFEQFF. DNA for the CDR3: TGTGCCAGCAGCCCGGGTCGCAGGGTAGGTTTTGAGCAGTTCTTC.

V and J are TRBV7-9 and TRBJ1-2; weak D call: TRBD1 (6 bases). V was shortened by 6 bases and J by 8 bases, with 13 bases between the two germline ends. Germline-derived CDR1 and CDR2 are SEHNR and FQNEAQ (reference sequence). CDR3 size: 12 residues. In DNA form, the CDR3 reads TGTGCCAGCAGGACCACAGGGTACGGCTACACCTTC. It codes for CASRTTGYGYTF.

Note on this clone: The same CDR3 arises from other DNA sequences in this sample as well. The CDR3 DNA reads TGTGCCAGCAGCTTACAGGGACAAGAGACCCAGTACTTC. Translation: CASSLQGQETQYF. The rearrangement uses TRBV5-4 and TRBJ2-5; D might be TRBD1 (6 bases). The V and J ends lost 2 bases and 2 bases respectively, with 7 bases between them. Germline V gene lookup returns CDR1 SGHNT and CDR2 YYREEE (reference sequence). The CDR3 totals 13 residues.

This clone showed up just a few times. J is TRBJ2-2 and V is TRBV2; 12 positions match TRBD2. The CDR3 length is 16 residues. Germline V gives CDR1 SNHLY, CDR2 FYNNEI. V dropped 7 bases and J dropped 7; count of bases not matched to a gene: 10. The CDR3 sequence is CASKPLAGGPNGELFF. In DNA form, the CDR3 reads TGTGCCAGCAAACCTCTAGCGGGAGGGCCTAACGGGGAGCTGTTTTTT.

The chain is built from TRBV7-2 and TRBJ2-7, with D possibly being TRBD2 (6 bases). The CDR3 covers 16 residues. Trimming left V 1 base short and J 5 bases short, with 18 bases between. Germline lookup yields CDR1 SGHTA and CDR2 FQGNSA. CDR3 DNA sequence: TGTGCCAGCAGCTTAGTCGGGGGTAAGGTTTACCACGAGCAGTACTTC. It codes for CASSLVGGKVYHEQYF.

The CDR3 coding sequence is TGTGCCAGCAGCGTAGGTTGGGGTAGGGAGACCCAGTACTTC. Translating it yields CASSVGWGRETQYF. The chain couples TRBV9 to TRBJ2-5, with D hard to call. Trimming stripped 0 bases from V and 5 bases from J, with 11 bases between. This CDR3 has 14 residues. Per the germline V gene, CDR1 is SGDLS and CDR2 is YYNGEE.

This rearrangement joins TRBV7-9 to TRBJ2-6; no clear D. With 4 bases removed from V and 1 base from J, the gap between germline ends came to 17 bases. Germline V gene sequence: CDR1 SEHNR, CDR2 FQNEAQ (reference sequence). The CDR3 loop spans 18 amino acids. CDR3 in DNA: TGTGCCAGCAGCTCTGCGAAAGGCGGCCGGTCTGGGGCCAACGTCCTGACTTTC. Amino acids: CASSSAKGGRSGANVLTF. The whole variable domain, remainder taken from reference TRBV7-9 and TRBJ2-6, is DTGVSQNPRHKITKRGQNVTFRCDPISEHNRLYWYRQTLGQGPEFLTYFQNEAQLEKSRLLSDRFSAERPKGSFSTLEIQRTEQGDSAMYLCASSSAKGGRSGANVLTFGAGSRLTVL.

The V call is TRBV28, the J call TRBJ1-2; D is unclear. V dropped 9 bases and J dropped 4 bases, with 6 bases sitting between them. CDR1 and CDR2 from the germline V gene are MDHEN and SYDVKM. The CDR3 consists of 10 residues. In DNA, the CDR3 is TGTGCCAGTGGGCCCTATGGCTACACCTTC. This codes for CASGPYGYTF.

V usage is TRBV28 and J usage is TRBJ1-2; D possibly corresponds to TRBD1 (6 bases). The V gene lost 6 bases and the J gene lost 3 bases, with 17 bases spanning the gap. The CDR3 covers 15 residues. The germline gives CDR1 MDHEN, CDR2 SYDVKM. The CDR3 sequence: CASRTRQATHYGYTF. Here the CDR3 DNA reads TGTGCCAGCAGAACTCGACAGGCAACACACTATGGCTACACCTTC.

This clone was recorded at least ten times. J is TRBJ1-2 and V is TRBV6-4, with 9 bases fitting TRBD1. This CDR3 has 16 residues. V was pared by 3 bases and J by 8 bases, with 13 bases of the junction left unmatched. Germline-derived CDR1 and CDR2 are MRHNA and SNTAGT. CDR3 bases: TGTGCCAGCAGTGATTCTAACAGGGGGCAAGCCTCCGGCTACACCTTC. Encoded protein: CASSDSNRGQASGYTF.

The rearrangement joins TRBV21-1 to TRBJ2-2; the listed D gene, TRBD2, was not tested against the DNA. TRBV21-1 represents a pseudogene. The CDR3 is 20 amino acids. The CDR3: CASSKASGTSGPPRSGELFF. The CDR3 DNA follows: TGTGCCAGCAGCAAAGCATCCGGGACTAGCGGGCCGCCCCGGTCCGGGGAGCTGTTTTTT.

This clone was observed once. V is TRBV19 and J is TRBJ1-3; 10 nucleotides match TRBD1. Germline CDR1 LNHDA, CDR2 SQIVND (reference sequence). V shed 6 bases, J shed 3 bases, and the junction held 5 bases outside the gene matches. CDR3 size: 15 residues. Written as DNA, the CDR3 is TGTGCCAGTAGGTCCGGGACAGGGGTTGGAAACACCATATATTTT. Its translation is CASRSGTGVGNTIYF.

The rearrangement links TRBV7-6 to TRBJ2-2; TRBD2 aligns across 12 bases. V shed 5 bases and J 4 bases; nucleotides not matched to a gene: 8. The CDR3 totals 17 residues. Germline V gives CDR1 SGHVS, CDR2 FNYEAQ. CDR3 amino acids: CASSPKPGLAGTGELFF. The CDR3 nucleotides read TGTGCCAGCAGCCCTAAGCCGGGACTAGCGGGCACCGGGGAGCTGTTTTTT.

The chain joins TRBV5-1 to TRBJ2-7; possibly TRBD1 for D (7 bases). The CDR3 has 15 residues. The ends were cut back, 0 bases at V and 5 bases at J, with 15 bases in the middle. Germline CDR1 SGHRS, CDR2 YFSETQ. The DNA for the CDR3 is TGCGCCAGCAGCTTGGGGGCTCCAGGGGGGAACGAGCAGTACTTC. It specifies CASSLGAPGGNEQYF.

CDR3 DNA: TGTGCCAGCAGCTTGACCGGGATAGGAATCGTTGTCTACGAGCAGTACTTC. This gives the protein CASSLTGIGIVVYEQYF. The J gene is TRBJ2-7, the V gene TRBV5-6, with D perhaps TRBD2 (5 bases). The CDR3 consists of 17 residues. CDR1 is SGHDT, CDR2 YYEEEE, per germline. With 1 base removed from V and 3 bases from J, the gap between germline ends came to 20 bases.

V and J are TRBV28 and TRBJ2-1, with TRBD1 as a possible D gene (7 bases). This CDR3 region has 16 residues. The germline V and J ends were trimmed by 7 bases and 0 bases, with 16 bases remaining between them. CDR1 MDHEN and CDR2 SYDVKM come from the germline V gene. The CDR3 loop reads CASNSGQTSSYNEQFF. The CDR3 region has the DNA TGTGCCAGCAACTCGGGACAGACTAGCTCCTACAATGAGCAGTTCTTC.

The sample holds a few counts of this clone. This sequence joins TRBV25-1 and TRBJ2-7; 8 nucleotides line up with TRBD1. The CDR3 totals 17 residues. Germline assignment: CDR1 MGHDK and CDR2 SYGVNS. V lost 3 bases and J lost 0; bases outside the gene matches: 10. The CDR3 coding sequence is TGTGCCAGCAGTGAGACGCCGGGACAGGCAAACTCCTACGAGCAGTACTTC. Protein sequence: CASSETPGQANSYEQYF.

For the CDR3, the DNA is TGTGCCAGCAGCCCTAGCGGCGTGGCGTACTTC. As protein: CASSPSGVAYF. The rearrangement uses TRBV13 and TRBJ2-5; 7 positions agree with TRBD2. The J segment lost 13 bases and the V segment lost 5 bases, leaving 7 bases of the junction unmatched. Germline assignment: CDR1 PRHDT and CDR2 FYEKMQ (reference sequence). CDR3 length: 11 amino acids.

On this clone itself: This likely reflects a read error, since a far larger clone is one base away. This sample includes further DNA sequences coding for the same CDR3. V is TRBV2 and J is TRBJ1-1; no firm D call. In germline, CDR1 is SNHLY, CDR2 FYNNEI. CDR3 size: 10 residues. Here the CDR3 DNA reads TGTGCCAGCAGTGTCGGTGAAGCTTTTTTT. This codes for CASSVGEAFF.

The chain links TRBV6-1 to TRBJ2-7; TRBD1 aligns across 8 bases. CDR3 size: 14 residues. CDR1 and CDR2 from the germline V gene are MNHNS and SASEGT. Trimming cost V 4 bases and J 3 bases; bases outside gene matches: 5. The CDR3 DNA reads TGTGCCAGCAGTGGGGGACAGGAATTCTACGAGCAGTACTTC. This encodes CASSGGQEFYEQYF.

This clone was observed once. The sample holds other DNA sequences that translate to the same CDR3. The chain has TRBV2 and TRBJ2-4, with 9 bases identical to TRBD1. Trimming cost V 6 bases and J 1 base; bases outside gene matches: 4. The CDR3 extends over 15 amino acids. Germline CDR1 reads SNHLY; CDR2 reads FYNNEI. CDR3 region: CASRIQGAAKNIQYF. The CDR3 coding sequence is TGTGCCAGCAGAATACAGGGGGCGGCCAAAAACATTCAGTACTTC.

Of note for this clone: The sample contains more than one DNA sequence encoding this CDR3. The rearrangement joins TRBV7-9 to TRBJ2-7; no firm D call. There are 12 residues in the CDR3. V dropped 1 base and J dropped 4 bases, with 5 bases sitting between them. Germline values: CDR1 SEHNR, CDR2 FQNEAQ (reference sequence). CDR3 DNA: TGTGCCAGCAGCTTAGTGTCATACGAGCAGTACTTC. Translating it yields CASSLVSYEQYF.

Regarding this clone: Distinct nucleotide sequences in the sample also encode this CDR3. The chain employs TRBV28 and TRBJ2-7, with unresolved D. CDR3 length: 13 amino acids. V lost 6 bases to trimming and J lost 0 bases, with 9 bases between them. Germline V gives CDR1 MDHEN, CDR2 SYDVKM. Here the CDR3 reads CASSLGLSYEQYF. Written as DNA, the CDR3 is TGTGCCAGCAGCCTAGGGCTCTCCTACGAGCAGTACTTC.